Listed here are 27 T cell receptor beta chains from one sample, sequenced in a study of CD8 T cells in ankylosing spondylitis. Study observations and caveats: Typical of ankylosing spondylitis blood, it appeared, was a TCR beta motif of fewer than ten highly homologous variants.

These receptors lack a known antigen. MiXCR, applied by TCRdb to the 5' RACE reads, yields one record per CDR3 protein. Of 200,000 to 250,000 distinct CDR3 sequences in the sample, just under 7.5% were seen once. Sequencing was done on a sample of blood, either unsorted or a sorted T cell fraction (not recorded which). The receptors here all came from a male donor with ankylosing spondylitis.

This clonotype has a count of ten or more. V usage is TRBV29-1 and J usage is TRBJ2-7; TRBD2 is a possible D gene (6 bases). CDR3 length: 16 residues. The germline V and J ends were trimmed by 3 bases and 3 bases, with 21 bases remaining between them. Germline CDR1 and CDR2: SQVTM and ANQGSEA. The DNA of the CDR3 is TGCAGCGTTGAGGTTAGGCGCGGGACGGAGCACTACGAGCAGTACTTC. This codes for CSVEVRRGTEHYEQYF.

This clonotype has a count of ten or more. The CDR3 is CASSFQGHEAFF. CDR3 DNA sequence: TGTGCCAGCAGTTTTCAAGGCCATGAAGCTTTCTTT. The chain recombines TRBV28 with TRBJ1-1; D is uncertain. Trimming left V 3 bases short and J 7 bases short, with 9 bases between. This CDR3 spans 12 amino acids. The germline V gene encodes CDR1 MDHEN and CDR2 SYDVKM.

The genes are TRBV9 and TRBJ1-1; D ambiguous. Per germline, CDR1 SGDLS and CDR2 YYNGEE. V lost 5 bases and J 1 base, leaving 9 bases between the germline ends. This CDR3 is built from 13 residues. The CDR3 is CASSGGRNTEAFF. The CDR3 coding sequence is TGTGCCAGCAGTGGTGGGAGGAACACTGAAGCTTTCTTT.

This clonotype was picked up many times. The CDR3: CAISETTTSGTENPYEQYF. Written as DNA, the CDR3 is TGTGCCATCAGTGAGACTACAACCTCCGGGACAGAAAATCCCTACGAGCAGTACTTC. This rearrangement joins TRBV10-3 to TRBJ2-7; 7 bases line up with TRBD1. V shed 2 bases and J 2 bases; nucleotides not matched to a gene: 18. This CDR3 comprises 19 residues. The germline V gene has CDR1 ENHRY and CDR2 SYGVKD.

There are a few counts of this clonotype. The gene calls are TRBV5-5 and TRBJ2-1; TRBD2 agrees at 11 bases. The CDR3 runs 15 residues. The ends lost 2 bases at V and 6 bases at J; junction bases unmatched: 4. From germline, CDR1 is SGHKS and CDR2 YYEKEE (reference sequence). CDR3 in amino acids: CASSLGLAGFNEQFF. The CDR3 DNA is TGTGCCAGCAGCTTAGGACTAGCGGGCTTCAATGAGCAGTTCTTC.

This clonotype was counted many times. The chain is built from TRBV6-5 and TRBJ2-3; D call uncertain. This CDR3 comprises 14 residues. Germline assignment: CDR1 MNHEY and CDR2 SVGAGI. V gave up 1 base and J gave up 2 bases, with 7 bases separating them. The CDR3 reads CASSYLASTDTQYF. CDR3 sequence (DNA): TGTGCCAGCAGTTACTTGGCGTCCACAGATACGCAGTATTTT.

This clonotype appeared many times. The rearrangement uses TRBV6-5 and TRBJ2-7; a possible D gene is TRBD1 (6 bases). CDR3 length equals 15 residues. Trimming removed 4 bases from V and 2 bases from J, with 15 bases in between. Germline V gene sequence: CDR1 MNHEY, CDR2 SVGAGI. CDR3 sequence reads: CASSLWQGPAYEQYF. The CDR3 DNA is TGTGCCAGCAGTTTGTGGCAGGGGCCCGCCTACGAGCAGTACTTC.

This clonotype has at least ten counts. This chain connects TRBV3-1 to TRBJ2-7; TRBD2 matches 10 bases. V lost 4 bases, J lost 3 bases, and 6 bases stayed unmatched. The CDR3 totals 15 residues. In germline, CDR1 is LGHDT, CDR2 YNNKEL (reference sequence). The CDR3 sequence is CASSPGTSVLYEQYF. Written as DNA, the CDR3 is TGTGCCAGCAGCCCTGGGACTAGCGTTCTCTACGAGCAGTACTTC.

Many counts were recorded for this clonotype. The genes are TRBV9 and TRBJ2-3, with no clear D. The V and J ends lost 2 bases and 4 bases respectively, with 11 bases between them. The CDR3 loop spans 14 amino acids. Looked up from germline, CDR1 is SGDLS and CDR2 is YYNGEE. This CDR3 is CASSVYLSADTQYF. The CDR3 bases are TGTGCCAGCAGCGTTTACCTCTCGGCAGATACGCAGTATTTT.

This sequence joins TRBV20-1 and TRBJ1-2; maybe TRBD1 (6 bases). The CDR3 sequence is 15 residues long. With 0 bases removed from V and 6 bases from J, the gap between germline ends came to 17 bases. Germline V CDR1 and CDR2: DFQATT, SNEGSKA (reference sequence). The DNA for the CDR3 is TGCAGTGCTAGAGATATAGGGGGACCTTGGCATGGCTACACCTTC. Translated: CSARDIGGPWHGYTF.

This clonotype was detected ten times or more. The chain couples TRBV10-3 to TRBJ2-7; 8 bases are a match to TRBD1. The CDR3 sequence is 12 residues long. CDR1 is ENHRY and CDR2 is SYGVKD in the germline V gene. V shed 10 bases, J shed 5 bases, and the junction held 7 bases outside the gene matches. DNA of the CDR3: TGTGCCACTCAAGGACAGGGTAACGAGCAGTACTTC. As protein: CATQGQGNEQYF.

The sample holds many counts of this clonotype. The chain uses TRBV9 and TRBJ2-2; D not resolved. CDR1 and CDR2 (germline): SGDLS, YYNGEE. There are 14 residues in the CDR3. Trimming shortened V by 0 bases and J by 6 bases, and 9 bases separated the two germline ends. As DNA, the CDR3 is TGTGCCAGCAGCGTAGTTGGTAACGCCGGGGAGCTGTTTTTT. As protein: CASSVVGNAGELFF.

This clonotype was detected ten times or more. The chain has TRBV3-1 and TRBJ1-1, with 10 bases fitting TRBD1. Losses at the gene ends were 3 bases for V and 4 bases for J; bases not matched to a gene: 2. The length of the CDR3 is 14 residues. CDR1 is LGHDT, CDR2 YNNKEL, per germline (reference sequence). The CDR3 is CASSHRTGGTEAFF. Here the CDR3 DNA reads TGTGCCAGCAGCCACCGGACAGGGGGCACTGAAGCTTTCTTT.

This clonotype has just a few counts. This chain joins TRBV4-3 and TRBJ2-5, with 14 bases matching TRBD2. The CDR3 spans 17 residues. Germline trimming cut 3 bases from V and 0 bases from J; bases unmatched to any gene: 3. Germline V gene sequence: CDR1 LGHNA, CDR2 YSLEER. This CDR3 is CASSHRTSGGYQETQYF. For the CDR3, the DNA is TGCGCCAGCAGCCACCGGACTAGCGGGGGGTACCAAGAGACCCAGTACTTC.

In this sample, this clonotype turned up many times. J is TRBJ2-2 and V is TRBV7-8; D is undetermined. CDR1 SGHVS and CDR2 FQNEAQ come from the germline V gene. The length of the CDR3 is 13 residues. V lost 5 bases to trimming and J lost 6 bases, with 10 bases between them. The CDR3 DNA follows: TGTGCCAGCAGCCGTCGGCAGGCCGGGGAGCTGTTTTTT. It is translated as CASSRRQAGELFF.

This clonotype has at least ten counts. The chain combines TRBV7-9 with TRBJ2-1; D perhaps matches TRBD2 (5 bases). V shed 7 bases and J shed 4 bases, with 11 bases lying between them. There are 13 residues in the CDR3. Germline CDR1 and CDR2: SEHNR and FQNEAQ (reference sequence). CDR3 in amino acids: CASNSPGYNEQFF. CDR3 nucleotide sequence: TGTGCCAGCAACTCCCCGGGATACAATGAGCAGTTCTTC. The full variable domain, with the rest looked up from reference TRBV7-9 and TRBJ2-1, is DTGVSQNPRHKITKRGQNVTFRCDPISEHNRLYWYRQTLGQGPEFLTYFQNEAQLEKSRLLSDRFSAERPKGSFSTLEIQRTEQGDSAMYLCASNSPGYNEQFFGPGTRLTVL.

Worth noting for this clonotype: A read error may explain this, as a much larger clone is one base away. The V and J genes are TRBV5-1 and TRBJ2-3; 9 nucleotides match TRBD2. The CDR3 spans 16 residues. Germline CDR1 and CDR2: SGHRS and YFSETQ. The CDR3 protein is CTSSLGTSRITDTQYF. In DNA form, the CDR3 reads TGCACCAGCAGCTTGGGGACTAGCAGAATCACAGATACGCAGTATTTT.

This clonotype was observed at least ten times. The V call is TRBV29-1, the J call TRBJ2-1; 9 bases fit TRBD2. CDR3 length equals 16 residues. Germline CDR1 SQVTM, CDR2 ANQGSEA. V was clipped by 0 bases and J by 2 bases; unmatched bases: 5. This CDR3 is CSVEDLAGTTYNEQFF. The DNA for the CDR3 is TGCAGCGTTGAAGATCTAGCGGGAACAACCTACAATGAGCAGTTCTTC.

In this sample, this clonotype turned up many times. The chain recombines TRBV4-3 with TRBJ2-7, with D possibly matching TRBD1 (6 bases). The CDR3 spans 14 residues. The V and J ends lost 1 base and 1 base respectively, with 8 bases between them. The germline CDR1 and CDR2 sequences are LGHNA and YSLEER. CDR3 DNA: TGCGCCAGCAGCCAAGGGACAGCTTCCTACGAGCAGTACTTC. Encoded protein: CASSQGTASYEQYF.

The V call is TRBV27, the J call TRBJ2-1, with D unresolved. With 8 bases removed from V and 8 bases from J, the gap between germline ends came to 16 bases. The CDR3 totals 13 residues. Germline assignment: CDR1 MNHEY and CDR2 SMNVEV (reference sequence). The CDR3 is CASLGPGIDEQFF. The DNA of the CDR3 is TGTGCCAGCTTAGGCCCCGGCATCGATGAGCAGTTCTTC.

Many counts were recorded for this clonotype. This rearrangement joins TRBV15 to TRBJ1-6; the D gene is possibly TRBD1 (5 bases). CDR3 length equals 14 residues. The V gene's germline CDR1 is LNHNV and CDR2 YYDKDF (reference sequence). V shed 5 bases and J shed 6 bases, with 11 bases lying between them. DNA of the CDR3: TGTGCCACCAGCGGAGGGGACGGTAATTCACCCCTCCACTTT. Its protein is CATSGGDGNSPLHF.

The chain recombines TRBV28 with TRBJ2-7; D uncertain. Deletions cut 10 bases from V and 1 base from J, with 8 bases between. This CDR3 contains 11 residues. Germline CDR1 is MDHEN and CDR2 is SYDVKM. The CDR3 sequence: CAISWSYEQYF. The CDR3 region has the DNA TGTGCCATATCTTGGTCCTACGAGCAGTACTTC.

This clonotype was counted ten times or more. V gene TRBV20-1 combines with J gene TRBJ2-1; D is unresolved. There are 15 residues in the CDR3. V was clipped by 0 bases and J by 0 bases, with 9 bases between them. CDR1 and CDR2 (germline): DFQATT, SNEGSKA (reference sequence). As DNA, the CDR3 is TGCAGTGCTAGAGATCGGGCAGTCTCCTACAATGAGCAGTTCTTC. Its translation is CSARDRAVSYNEQFF.

This clonotype was detected ten times or more. The chain is built from TRBV5-1 and TRBJ2-4; possibly TRBD2 for D (5 bases). This CDR3 has 17 residues. The V and J ends lost 0 bases and 6 bases respectively, with 19 bases between them. Germline V CDR1 and CDR2: SGHRS, YFSETQ. The CDR3 region is CASSLDGSGRGGNIQYF. Here the CDR3 DNA reads TGCGCCAGCAGCTTGGATGGTTCCGGGCGTGGAGGAAACATTCAGTACTTC.

At least ten counts were recorded for this clonotype. This chain connects TRBV2 to TRBJ2-7; unclear D gene. Trimming took 7 bases from V and 3 from J, leaving 10 bases between them. Germline CDR1 SNHLY, CDR2 FYNNEI. This CDR3 has 12 residues. The CDR3 here is CASKWQNYEQYF. CDR3 DNA: TGTGCCAGCAAATGGCAGAACTACGAGCAGTACTTC.

This clonotype was detected ten times or more. The gene calls are TRBV3-1 and TRBJ2-1; 16 bases fit TRBD2. The CDR3 length is 18 residues. The V segment lost 0 bases and the J segment 8 bases; nucleotides outside the gene matches: 7. From germline, CDR1 is LGHDT and CDR2 YNNKEL (reference sequence). CDR3 sequence (DNA): TGTGCCAGCAGCCAAGAGGGGACTAGCGGGAGGGCCCTGGATGAGCAGTTCTTC. Amino acid sequence: CASSQEGTSGRALDEQFF.

This clonotype was observed many times. The chain joins TRBV11-2 to TRBJ1-2, with D possibly being TRBD1 (5 bases). The germline V gene has CDR1 SGHAT and CDR2 FQNNGV. The ends were cut back, 6 bases at V and 8 bases at J, with 16 bases in the middle. The CDR3 has 13 amino acids. The CDR3 region has the DNA TGTGCCAGCAGTTTCGGGGCCCGTGGAGGCTACACCTTC. It codes for CASSFGARGGYTF.